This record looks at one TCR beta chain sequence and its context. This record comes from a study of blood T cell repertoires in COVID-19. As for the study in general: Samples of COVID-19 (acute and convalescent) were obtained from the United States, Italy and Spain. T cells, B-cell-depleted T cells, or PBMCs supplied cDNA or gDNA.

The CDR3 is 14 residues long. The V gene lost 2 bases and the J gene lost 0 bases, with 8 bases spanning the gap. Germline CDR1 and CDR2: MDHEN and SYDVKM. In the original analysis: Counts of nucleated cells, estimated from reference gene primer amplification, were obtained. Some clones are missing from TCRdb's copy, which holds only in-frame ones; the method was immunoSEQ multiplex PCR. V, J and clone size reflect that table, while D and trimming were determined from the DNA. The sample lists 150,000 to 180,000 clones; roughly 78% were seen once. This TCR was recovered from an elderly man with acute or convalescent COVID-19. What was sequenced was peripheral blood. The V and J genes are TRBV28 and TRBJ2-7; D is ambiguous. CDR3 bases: TGTGCCAGCAGTTTAGCGGCCAGCTCCTACGAGCAGTACGTC. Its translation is CASSLAASSYEQYV.